This T cell receptor beta chain derives from a study of T cell responses to AZD1222 COVID-19 vaccine. TCRdb's copy holds only in-frame clones and misses some; the assay was immunoSEQ multiplex PCR. The data contain approximately 160,000 clones, less than 95% of them singletons. This clone was observed a single time. Antigen: not known. Study-wide results and caveats: It should be noted that donors were predominantly white British and more often female, and clonal diversity was possibly underestimated.

The germline V and J ends were trimmed by 4 bases and 0 bases, with 10 bases remaining between them. Germline assignment: CDR1 GTSNPN and CDR2 SVGIG (reference sequence). The CDR3 totals 14 residues. This chain uses TRBV30 with TRBJ1-3; D unclear. This clonotype originated in an adult in good health. The sample consisted of peripheral blood, taken on day 0 of AZD1222 vaccination. The CDR3 DNA follows: TGTGCCTGGAACCCAGGCACCTCTGGAAACACCATATATTTT. Protein sequence: CAWNPGTSGNTIYF.